Listed here are 27 T cell receptor beta chains from one sample, sequenced in a study of shared T cell receptors in the human thymus. TCRdb's copy holds only in-frame clones and misses some; the assay was immunoSEQ multiplex PCR. The sample lists under 450,000 clones; over 90% were seen once. Source material: thymocytes. The receptors stem from a human donor.

The V call is TRBV6-5, the J call TRBJ2-2; D may be TRBD1 (5 bases). Germline V gene lookup returns CDR1 MNHEY and CDR2 SVGAGI. This CDR3 region has 14 residues. The ends were cut back, 2 bases at V and 4 bases at J, with 8 bases in the middle. CDR3: CASSYDSATGELFF. As DNA, the CDR3 is TGTGCCAGCAGTTACGACAGTGCCACCGGGGAGCTGTTTTTT.

This chain joins TRBV29-1 and TRBJ1-4; no clear D gene. The CDR3 spans 14 residues. Trimming removed 6 bases from V and 7 bases from J, with 18 bases in between. Germline V gene data show CDR1 as SQVTM and CDR2 as ANQGSEA. CDR3 sequence: CSVERHPLGEKLFF. The DNA of the CDR3 is TGCAGCGTGGAAAGACACCCCCTAGGTGAAAAACTGTTTTTT. Together with reference TRBV29-1 and TRBJ1-4, the CDR3 gives the full variable domain: SAVISQKPSRDICQRGTSLTIQCQVDSQVTMMFWYRQQPGQSLTLIATANQGSEATYESGFVIDKFPISRPNLTFSTLTVSNMSPEDSSIYLCSVERHPLGEKLFFGSGTQLSVL.

This chain links TRBV9 with TRBJ2-7; possibly TRBD1 for D (5 bases). V lost 4 bases and J 9 bases, leaving 14 bases between the germline ends. CDR1 SGDLS and CDR2 YYNGEE come from the germline V gene. The CDR3 consists of 12 residues. CDR3 in amino acids: CASSNGGQGQYF. The CDR3 DNA follows: TGTGCCAGCAGCAACGGTGGACAAGGGCAGTACTTC.

V usage is TRBV6-6 and J usage is TRBJ2-1, with 10 positions matching TRBD2. Germline V gives CDR1 MNHNY, CDR2 SVGAGI (reference sequence). The CDR3 sequence is 15 residues long. Trimming cost V 7 bases and J 1 base; bases outside gene matches: 4. The CDR3 DNA reads TGTGCCAGCATAATAGCGGGAGGTTCCTACAATGAGCAGTTCTTC. Its translation: CASIIAGGSYNEQFF.

The rearrangement links TRBV7-6 to TRBJ2-7; the match to TRBD1 covers 9 bases. V lost 5 bases and J lost 2; bases outside the gene matches: 10. This CDR3 contains 16 residues. Germline lookup yields CDR1 SGHVS and CDR2 FNYEAQ. CDR3 protein: CASSPGTGTGPYEQYF. The CDR3 DNA follows: TGTGCCAGCAGCCCCGGGACCGGGACAGGGCCCTACGAGCAGTACTTC.

This clone appeared a single time. V gene TRBV7-9 combines with J gene TRBJ2-7, with D maybe TRBD1 (6 bases). Trimming stripped 6 bases from V and 0 bases from J, with 21 bases between. The CDR3 covers 17 residues. The germline V gene has CDR1 SEHNR and CDR2 FQNEAQ (reference sequence). The DNA for the CDR3 is TGTGCCAGCAGGCCCCCGGGACACTCACTCTCCTCCTACGAGCAGTACTTC. It yields the protein CASRPPGHSLSSYEQYF.

In DNA form, the CDR3 reads TGTGCCAGCAGTTTGAGTAGCGGGAGGAACAATGAGCAGTTCTTC. The encoded protein is CASSLSSGRNNEQFF. V usage is TRBV28 and J usage is TRBJ2-1; TRBD2 matches 10 bases. CDR1 MDHEN and CDR2 SYDVKM come from the germline V gene. V dropped 3 bases and J dropped 5; count of bases not matched to a gene: 4. The CDR3 covers 15 residues.

V gene TRBV30 combines with J gene TRBJ1-5, with TRBD1 as a possible D gene (5 bases). Trimming took off 7 bases at V and 4 bases at J, with 26 bases between the two ends. This CDR3 region has 17 residues. Germline V lookup: CDR1 GTSNPN, CDR2 SVGIG (reference sequence). The CDR3 DNA is TGTGCCTCCCACCGGGACCGGCGGGATTCCGGGAATCAGCCCCAGCATTTT. It encodes CASHRDRRDSGNQPQHF.

The rearrangement joins TRBV28 to TRBJ1-5, with D unresolved. In germline, CDR1 is MDHEN, CDR2 SYDVKM. Between the trimmed V and J ends, which lost 10 bases and 1 base, there was a span of 11 bases. This CDR3 has 13 residues. Here the CDR3 reads CATLGESNQPQHF. The DNA for the CDR3 is TGTGCCACCCTTGGGGAAAGCAATCAGCCCCAGCATTTT.

This chain uses TRBV6-5 with TRBJ1-2, with 7 bases aligning to TRBD1. Germline-derived CDR1 and CDR2 are MNHEY and SVGAGI. The CDR3 is made up of 15 amino acids. J gave up 5 bases and V 0 bases, and 6 bases lay outside the gene matches. The CDR3 spells CASSYSGTALYGYTF. CDR3 nucleotide sequence: TGTGCCAGCAGTTACTCAGGGACAGCCCTTTATGGCTACACCTTC.

This clone showed up just once. The CDR3 sequence: CASSLGRDYGYTF. The CDR3 bases are TGTGCCAGCAGCTTGGGCAGGGACTATGGCTACACCTTC. This rearrangement joins TRBV5-6 to TRBJ1-2, with D possibly TRBD1 on 5 matching bases. The CDR3 contains 13 residues. Deletions cut 0 bases from V and 3 bases from J, with 6 bases between. Germline CDR1 and CDR2: SGHDT and YYEEEE.

Turning to this clone: This sample includes further DNA sequences coding for the same CDR3. V is TRBV7-2 and J is TRBJ2-7; D unclear. Germline V lookup: CDR1 SGHTA, CDR2 FQGNSA. V shed 4 bases and J shed 2 bases, with 3 bases lying between them. The CDR3 is made up of 11 amino acids. In DNA, the CDR3 is TGTGCCAGCAGCTATACCTACGAGCAGTACTTC. It encodes CASSYTYEQYF. Together with reference TRBV7-2 and TRBJ2-7, the CDR3 gives the full variable domain: GAGVSQSPSNKVTEKGKDVELRCDPISGHTALYWYRQSLGQGLEFLIYFQGNSAPDKSGLPSDRFSAERTGGSVSTLTIQRTQQEDSAVYLCASSYTYEQYFGPGTRLTVT.

The DNA for the CDR3 is TGTGCCACCAGCAGATCTACAGGGAACAATGAGCAGTTCTTC. It yields the protein CATSRSTGNNEQFF. The rearrangement uses TRBV15 and TRBJ2-1; a possible D gene is TRBD1 (6 bases). V lost 2 bases, J lost 5 bases, and 10 bases lay in between. This CDR3 has 14 residues. Germline CDR1 is LNHNV and CDR2 is YYDKDF (reference sequence).

This clone was seen only once. The V call is TRBV29-1, the J call TRBJ2-7, with a tentative D call TRBD1 (6 bases). The CDR3 is made up of 14 amino acids. Per the germline V gene, CDR1 is SQVTM and CDR2 is ANQGSEA. V dropped 4 bases and J dropped 3 bases, with 16 bases sitting between them. The CDR3 DNA sequence: TGCAGCGTTGTCGAGCCTGGGGGCAGCTACGAGCAGTACTTC. It encodes CSVVEPGGSYEQYF.

The chain links TRBV30 to TRBJ1-5; 9 bases align to TRBD1. Germline loops: CDR1 GTSNPN, CDR2 SVGIG (reference sequence). The junction had 6 bases not matched to a gene; V was cut back by 3 bases and J by 3 bases. The CDR3 length is 15 residues. CDR3 residues: CAWSVGQGNNQPQHF. For the CDR3, the DNA is TGTGCCTGGAGCGTAGGACAGGGGAACAATCAGCCCCAGCATTTT.

The chain has TRBV21-1 and TRBJ2-1; TRBD1 is taken as the D call from the table, unchecked against the DNA. TRBV21-1 is a listed pseudogene. The CDR3 is made up of 20 amino acids. In nucleotides, the CDR3 is TGTGCCAGCAGCAGGCGAATGGGGCTCGAACTACGTGGCTCCTACAATGAGCAGTTCTTC. It specifies CASSRRMGLELRGSYNEQFF.

The chain uses TRBV10-3 and TRBJ2-1, with 11 bases matching TRBD1. Germline assignment: CDR1 ENHRY and CDR2 SYGVKD. The CDR3 runs to 18 residues. J gave up 5 bases and V 2 bases, and 11 bases lay outside the gene matches. CDR3 loop: CAISEGQGAVGTDNEQFF. The DNA of the CDR3 is TGTGCCATCAGTGAGGGACAGGGGGCTGTGGGGACAGACAATGAGCAGTTCTTC.

CDR3 protein: CASKGRATEAFF. The CDR3 DNA sequence: TGTGCCAGCAAGGGCAGGGCGACTGAAGCTTTCTTT. The rearrangement uses TRBV28 and TRBJ1-1, with a weak D call TRBD1 (5 bases). Trimming took 7 bases from V and 5 from J, leaving 11 bases between them. The V gene's germline CDR1 is MDHEN and CDR2 SYDVKM. The CDR3 covers 12 residues.

The genes are TRBV28 and TRBJ2-2, with 7 nucleotides matching TRBD2. Per the germline V gene, CDR1 is MDHEN and CDR2 is SYDVKM. The CDR3 spans 18 residues. J lost 5 bases, V lost 7 bases, and 19 bases had no gene match. The CDR3 protein is CASTIEGRAGEHTGELFF. CDR3 coding DNA: TGTGCCAGCACCATCGAAGGGAGGGCGGGAGAACATACCGGGGAGCTGTTTTTT.

This chain uses TRBV9 with TRBJ2-5; TRBD1 might be the D (6 bases). The ends were cut back, 1 base at V and 5 bases at J, with 12 bases in the middle. The V gene's germline CDR1 is SGDLS and CDR2 YYNGEE. This CDR3 has 14 residues. The CDR3: CASSVTGILETQYF. CDR3 in DNA: TGTGCCAGCAGCGTAACAGGGATCTTGGAGACCCAGTACTTC.

The chain couples TRBV28 to TRBJ2-7, with 9 bases that match TRBD2. CDR3 length: 16 amino acids. Germline V lookup: CDR1 MDHEN, CDR2 SYDVKM. V shed 3 bases and J 5 bases; nucleotides not matched to a gene: 11. The CDR3, as DNA: TGTGCCAGCAGTTTTAGGGCGGCGGGAGGGGGACACGAGCAGTACTTC. Its protein product is CASSFRAAGGGHEQYF.

This rearrangement joins TRBV5-1 to TRBJ2-1; TRBD1 matches at 9 bases. J gave up 8 bases and V 1 base, and 10 bases lay outside the gene matches. The CDR3 extends over 16 amino acids. CDR1 SGHRS and CDR2 YFSETQ come from the germline V gene. CDR3 sequence: CASSLSGTGFLDEQFF. In DNA, the CDR3 is TGCGCCAGCAGCTTGAGCGGGACAGGGTTTCTGGATGAGCAGTTCTTC.

The J gene is TRBJ2-7, the V gene TRBV5-1, with 8 bases identical to TRBD1. The CDR3 runs to 15 residues. V shed 3 bases, J shed 0 bases, and the junction held 5 bases outside the gene matches. In germline, CDR1 is SGHRS, CDR2 YFSETQ. In DNA, the CDR3 is TGCGCCAGCAGCTCTTGCAGGGGGCCCTCCTACGAGCAGTACTTC. It translates to CASSSCRGPSYEQYF.

The chain employs TRBV10-3 and TRBJ1-1, with no clear D. This CDR3 contains 11 residues. V was pared by 6 bases and J by 7 bases, with 9 bases between. Germline CDR1 and CDR2: ENHRY and SYGVKD. For the CDR3, the DNA is TGTGCCATCAGCTCCACAGTTGAAGCTTTCTTT. Protein product: CAISSTVEAFF.

The rearrangement links TRBV18 to TRBJ2-7, with 9 positions matching TRBD1. The germline V gene encodes CDR1 KGHSH and CDR2 LQKENI. The V and J ends lost 4 bases and 6 bases, in that order; junction bases with no gene match: 4. This CDR3 contains 13 residues. CDR3 protein: CASSRDRAPEQYF. In DNA form, the CDR3 reads TGTGCCAGCTCACGGGACAGGGCCCCCGAGCAGTACTTC.

This clone has a single count. J is TRBJ2-1 and V is TRBV5-1; 7 nucleotides line up with TRBD1. Germline trimming cut 0 bases from V and 12 bases from J; bases unmatched to any gene: 6. The V gene's germline CDR1 is SGHRS and CDR2 YFSETQ. The CDR3 length is 13 residues. For the CDR3, the DNA is TGCGCCAGCAGCTTGGCCGAGACAGGGTGGCAGTTCTTC. It codes for CASSLAETGWQFF.

V is TRBV7-3 and J is TRBJ2-1; no reliable D call. Germline assignment: CDR1 SGHTA and CDR2 FQGTGA. The CDR3 is made up of 15 amino acids. Trimming pared 1 base from V and 1 base from J, leaving 8 bases between. The CDR3 sequence is CASSLIAWSYNEQFF. The CDR3, as DNA: TGTGCCAGCAGCTTAATCGCCTGGTCCTACAATGAGCAGTTCTTC. Filled out from reference TRBV7-3 and TRBJ2-1, the complete variable domain reads GAGVSQTPSNKVTEKGKYVELRCDPISGHTALYWYRQSLGQGPEFLIYFQGTGAADDSGLPNDRFFAVRPEGSVSTLKIQRTERGDSAVYLCASSLIAWSYNEQFFGPGTRLTVL.